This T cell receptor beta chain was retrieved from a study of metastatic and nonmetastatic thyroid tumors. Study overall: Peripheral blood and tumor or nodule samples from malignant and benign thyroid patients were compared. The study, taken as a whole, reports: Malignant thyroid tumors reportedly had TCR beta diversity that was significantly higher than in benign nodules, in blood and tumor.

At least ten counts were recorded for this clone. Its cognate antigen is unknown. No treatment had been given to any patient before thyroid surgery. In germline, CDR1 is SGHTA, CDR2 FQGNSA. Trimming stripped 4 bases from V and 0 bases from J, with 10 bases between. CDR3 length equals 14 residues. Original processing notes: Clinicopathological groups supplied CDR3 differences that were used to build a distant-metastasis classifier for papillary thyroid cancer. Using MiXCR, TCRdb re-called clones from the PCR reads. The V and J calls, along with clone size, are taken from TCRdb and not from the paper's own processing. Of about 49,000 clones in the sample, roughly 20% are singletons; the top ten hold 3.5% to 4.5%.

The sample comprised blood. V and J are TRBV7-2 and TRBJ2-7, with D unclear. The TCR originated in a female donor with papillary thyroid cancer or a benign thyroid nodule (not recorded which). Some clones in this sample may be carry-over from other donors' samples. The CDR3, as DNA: TGTGCCAGCAGCTCTCCTTGGTACTCCTACGAGCAGTACTTC. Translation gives CASSSPWYSYEQYF.